This TCR beta chain stems from a study of blood T cells in healthy people across ages. Overall study findings and caveats: Underestimates were what the diversity estimates from one million T cells were considered to be.

Concerning this clonotype: Its cognate antigen is unknown.

With a J-beta primer mix and a sample-barcoded 5' primer, a second PCR ran about 6 to 11 cycles. One entry per CDR3 protein results from TCRdb running MiXCR on the 5' RACE reads. The data contain fewer than 2,000,000 distinct CDR3 sequences, 39% of them singletons. The CDR3 contains 16 residues. V lost 3 bases, J lost 2 bases, and 9 bases stayed unmatched. Germline CDR1 is SGHDT and CDR2 is YYEEEE. This receptor was obtained from a human donor in good health. The sequenced material came from blood. V and J are TRBV5-6 and TRBJ2-5; 8 bases are a match to TRBD2. In DNA form, the CDR3 reads TGTGCCAGCAGCTCACCCTCGACTAGCGAACAAGAGACCCAGTACTTC. Residues: CASSSPSTSEQETQYF.